Below, 15 T cell receptor beta chains from the same sample are listed, as sequenced in a study of shared clonotypes between healthy human individuals. Assay used: immunoSEQ multiplex PCR; TCRdb lists only in-frame clones, some missing. The sample shows 1.5 million to 2.5 million clones, less than 95% of them seen only once. It was CD45RO-negative cells, positively selected for CCR7, that made up naive CD8 cells, with terminally differentiated effector memory CD45RA+ cells excluded. The sequenced sample consisted of naive CD8+ T cells sorted from blood. The receptors were sampled from a man between 18 and 35 years old in good health.

In its sample, this clone was seen once. This chain connects TRBV19 to TRBJ2-7; 8 nucleotides line up with TRBD1. The CDR3 covers 13 residues. Germline trimming cut 6 bases from V and 0 bases from J; bases unmatched to any gene: 1. In germline, CDR1 is LNHDA, CDR2 SQIVND (reference sequence). The CDR3 loop reads CASRGQASYEQYF. CDR3 nucleotides: TGTGCCAGTAGGGGACAGGCCTCCTACGAGCAGTACTTC.

The gene calls are TRBV5-1 and TRBJ2-7; 8 nucleotides agree with TRBD2. Germline CDR1 and CDR2: SGHRS and YFSETQ. The CDR3 has 15 residues. V gave up 1 base and J gave up 1 base; unmatched junction bases: 4. The CDR3, as DNA: TGCGCCAGCAGCTTGACGGGCGGGGGGTCCTACGAGCAGTACTTC. Its translation: CASSLTGGGSYEQYF.

The chain has TRBV19 and TRBJ2-7; possible D gene TRBD1, 6 bases. The V and J ends lost 0 bases and 6 bases respectively, with 9 bases between them. From germline, CDR1 is LNHDA and CDR2 SQIVND (reference sequence). The CDR3 runs to 13 residues. The CDR3 protein is CASSIDQGIEQYF. The CDR3 region has the DNA TGTGCCAGTAGTATAGATCAGGGGATCGAGCAGTACTTC.

The chain couples TRBV28 to TRBJ1-4; D not resolved. Germline V gene data show CDR1 as MDHEN and CDR2 as SYDVKM. Trimming left V 4 bases short and J 6 bases short, with 9 bases between. The CDR3 consists of 13 residues. The DNA for the CDR3 is TGTGCCAGCAGTTCAGGCAATTATGAAAAACTGTTTTTT. Its protein is CASSSGNYEKLFF. The full variable domain, its missing parts supplied by reference TRBV28 and TRBJ1-4, is DVKVTQSSRYLVKRTGEKVFLECVQDMDHENMFWYRQDPGLGLRLIYFSYDVKMKEKGDIPEGYSVSREKKERFSLILESASTNQTSMYLCASSSGNYEKLFFGSGTQLSVL.

Only one count was recorded for this clone. The chain links TRBV28 to TRBJ1-5; no reliable D call. The germline V and J ends were trimmed by 1 base and 5 bases, with 12 bases remaining between them. This CDR3 region has 15 residues. Germline V gene sequence: CDR1 MDHEN, CDR2 SYDVKM. The CDR3, as DNA: TGTGCCAGCAGTTTATTGGGGATTGTTGATCAGCCCCAGCATTTT. Translation gives CASSLLGIVDQPQHF.

The chain has TRBV6-5 and TRBJ2-4; 9 bases match TRBD1. The CDR3 is 15 residues long. Germline values: CDR1 MNHEY, CDR2 SVGAGI. The V segment lost 2 bases and the J segment 6 bases; nucleotides outside the gene matches: 5. The CDR3 region is CASSYRTGVGNIQYF. Here the CDR3 DNA reads TGTGCCAGCAGTTACAGGACAGGGGTTGGAAACATTCAGTACTTC.

The chain is built from TRBV19 and TRBJ2-7; D gene unclear. In germline, CDR1 is LNHDA, CDR2 SQIVND (reference sequence). The CDR3 has 12 residues. V lost 2 bases, J lost 3 bases, and 5 bases lay in between. The CDR3, as DNA: TGTGCCAGTAGTATAACAGACTACGAGCAGTACTTC. Translating gives CASSITDYEQYF. Complete variable domain (other parts from reference TRBV19 and TRBJ2-7): DGGITQSPKYLFRKEGQNVTLSCEQNLNHDAMYWYRQDPGQGLRLIYYSQIVNDFQKGDIAEGYSVSREKKESFPLTVTSAQKNPTAFYLCASSITDYEQYFGPGTRLTVT.

The V call is TRBV27, the J call TRBJ2-3; 7 positions agree with TRBD2. The CDR3 totals 14 residues. The V gene's germline CDR1 is MNHEY and CDR2 SMNVEV (reference sequence). The V and J ends lost 5 bases and 0 bases, in that order; junction bases with no gene match: 2. For the CDR3, the DNA is TGTGCCAGCAGTCAACTAGCGAGCACAGATACGCAGTATTTT. As protein: CASSQLASTDTQYF.

The CDR3 DNA reads as TGCGCCAGCAGCAACAGCACTGAAGCTTTCTTT. It is translated as CASSNSTEAFF. The chain uses TRBV10-2 and TRBJ1-1; D gene unclear. Deletions cut 6 bases from V and 4 bases from J, with 6 bases between. Per germline, CDR1 WSHSY and CDR2 SAAADI. This CDR3 has 11 amino acids.

Turning to this clone: An end of the junction does not agree with germline; a read error may underlie this. This chain connects TRBV7-7 to TRBJ2-5; 8 positions agree with TRBD2. The CDR3 has 16 residues. Germline V gene lookup returns CDR1 SSHAT and CDR2 FNYEAQ (reference sequence). CDR3 sequence (DNA): TGTGCTAGCAGCCCCTACGAGACTAGCGTAGGAGAGACCCAGTACTTC. It codes for CASSPYETSVGETQYF.

The rearrangement joins TRBV5-4 to TRBJ2-3; TRBD2 might be the D (7 bases). Germline V CDR1 and CDR2: SGHNT, YYREEE (reference sequence). CDR3 length: 19 amino acids. Trimming removed 4 bases from V and 0 bases from J, with 24 bases in between. CDR3 region: CASSGGAGAPSPSTDTQYF. Written as DNA, the CDR3 is TGTGCCAGCAGCGGGGGCGCGGGGGCCCCTTCACCTAGCACAGATACGCAGTATTTT.

The chain employs TRBV13 and TRBJ2-3; 11 bases are shared with TRBD2. V lost 5 bases, J lost 0 bases, and 13 bases stayed unmatched. Germline lookup yields CDR1 PRHDT and CDR2 FYEKMQ (reference sequence). CDR3 size: 19 residues. CDR3 sequence reads: CASSPRLIIAGGSTDTQYF. Written as DNA, the CDR3 is TGTGCCAGCAGCCCAAGACTCATAATAGCGGGAGGGAGCACAGATACGCAGTATTTT.

As concerns this clone: The same CDR3 arises from other DNA sequences in this sample as well. The gene calls are TRBV5-6 and TRBJ2-1, with 10 bases matching TRBD1. V was clipped by 0 bases and J by 4 bases; unmatched bases: 1. The CDR3 has 15 amino acids. CDR1 is SGHDT and CDR2 is YYEEEE in the germline V gene. CDR3 loop: CASSLGQGAYNEQFF. CDR3 bases: TGTGCCAGCAGCTTGGGACAGGGGGCGTACAATGAGCAGTTCTTC.

The chain has TRBV4-1 and TRBJ2-7; the match to TRBD1 covers 7 bases. With V trimmed by 2 bases and J by 5 bases, 3 bases remained unmatched. Germline loops: CDR1 MGHRA, CDR2 YSYEKL. The CDR3 runs 13 residues. This CDR3 reads CASSQRQGNEQYF. The CDR3 DNA sequence: TGCGCCAGCAGCCAAAGACAGGGAAACGAGCAGTACTTC.

This chain links TRBV27 with TRBJ2-3; 8 bases fit TRBD2. Unmatched junction bases numbered 10, after V lost 7 bases and J lost 4 bases. The CDR3 has 15 amino acids. The germline V gene encodes CDR1 MNHEY and CDR2 SMNVEV (reference sequence). For the CDR3, the DNA is TGTGCCAGCAACTGGAGCGGGAGAGAGTCAGATACGCAGTATTTT. Translation: CASNWSGRESDTQYF.